This TCR beta chain was documented in a study of cytomegalovirus exposure and HLA in healthy donors. This clone was found a few times. Its antigen is unidentified. Per germline, CDR1 GTSNPN and CDR2 SVGIG (reference sequence). The J segment lost 8 bases and the V segment lost 8 bases, leaving 11 bases of the junction unmatched. The CDR3 totals 13 residues. Both 60 Vbeta primers and 13 Jbeta primers went into the PCR. TCRdb keeps only in-frame clones here, not all; method: immunoSEQ multiplex PCR. The data contain more than 95,000 clones, around 60% of them singletons. Whole-study findings and limits: Most sequenced TCRs were rare (though some public TCRs occurred in many donors). Cytomegalovirus status was reportedly diagnosed by the classifier with high specificity and sensitivity. In an earlier analysis, most TCR beta V segments were productive about 90% or about 30% of the time. TRBV6-2, TRBV6-3 and some other V segments were unresolvable in 87-base-pair reads.

The origin of this receptor is a middle-aged woman in good health and CMV-seropositive. The sequencing input was PBMCs. The chain employs TRBV30 and TRBJ2-1; 8 bases match TRBD2. The CDR3 DNA reads TGTGCCCGCAGCGGGAGCCTAGGGGATGAGCAGTTCTTC. Residues: CARSGSLGDEQFF.